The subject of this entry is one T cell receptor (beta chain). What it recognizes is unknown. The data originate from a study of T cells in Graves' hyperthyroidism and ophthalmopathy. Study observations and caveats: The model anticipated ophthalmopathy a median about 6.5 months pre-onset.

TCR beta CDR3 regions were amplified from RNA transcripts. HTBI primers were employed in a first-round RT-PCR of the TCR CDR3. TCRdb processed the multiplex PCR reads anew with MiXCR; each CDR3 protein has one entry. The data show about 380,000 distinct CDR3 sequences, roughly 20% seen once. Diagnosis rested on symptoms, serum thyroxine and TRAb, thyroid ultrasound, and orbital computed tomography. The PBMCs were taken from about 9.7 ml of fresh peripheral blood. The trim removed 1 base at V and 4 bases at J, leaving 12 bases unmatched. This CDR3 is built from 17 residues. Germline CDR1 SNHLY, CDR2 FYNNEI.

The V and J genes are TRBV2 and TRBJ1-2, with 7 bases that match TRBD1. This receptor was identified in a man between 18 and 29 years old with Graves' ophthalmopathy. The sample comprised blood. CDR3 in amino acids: CASSEGGRGTFIYGYTF. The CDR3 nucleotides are TGTGCCAGCAGTGAAGGCGGCAGGGGGACTTTTATCTATGGCTACACCTTC.